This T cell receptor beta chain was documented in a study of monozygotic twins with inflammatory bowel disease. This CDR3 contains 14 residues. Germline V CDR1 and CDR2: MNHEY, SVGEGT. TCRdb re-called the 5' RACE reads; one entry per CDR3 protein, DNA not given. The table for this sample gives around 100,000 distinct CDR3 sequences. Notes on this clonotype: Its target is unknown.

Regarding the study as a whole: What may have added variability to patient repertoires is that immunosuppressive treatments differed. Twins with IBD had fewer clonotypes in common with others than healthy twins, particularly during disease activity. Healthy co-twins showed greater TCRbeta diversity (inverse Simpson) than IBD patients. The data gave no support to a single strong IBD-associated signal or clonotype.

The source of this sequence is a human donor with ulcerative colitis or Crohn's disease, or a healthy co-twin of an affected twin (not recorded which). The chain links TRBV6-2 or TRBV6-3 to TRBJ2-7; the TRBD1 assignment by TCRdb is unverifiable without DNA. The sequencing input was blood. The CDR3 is CASSRGGGVYEQYF.